This TCR beta chain was found in a study of T cell clones after liver transplantation. Study background: At least one year of complete immunosuppression withdrawal without enzymes over twice normal defined tolerance. Points from the study as a whole: Post-transplant, graft-donor-reactive CD4 TCRbeta sequences in blood dropped significantly in 5 of 8 subjects.

Libraries were prepared by immunoSEQ multiplex PCR; TCRdb keeps only in-frame clonotypes and omits some of them. The table records fewer than 50,000 clones, about 86% of them present only once. In regard to this clone: Its cognate antigen is unknown.

Trimming at V came to 4 bases and at J to 4 bases, leaving 9 bases not matched to a gene. Germline CDR1 MNHEY, CDR2 SMNVEV (reference sequence). This CDR3 region has 15 residues. The TCR originated in a human patient who received a liver transplant. The T cells may come from the graft donor. Sequenced here: CD4+ T cells from blood, sampled 24 months after liver transplant. This chain connects TRBV27 to TRBJ1-2; TRBD1 agrees at 7 bases. The CDR3 DNA reads as TGTGCCAGCAGTTCCCTGGACAGGCTTCTCTATGGCTACACCTTC. Its protein product is CASSSLDRLLYGYTF.